Listed below are T cell receptor beta chains from one sample, sequenced in a study of cytomegalovirus exposure and HLA in healthy donors. Measured with immunoSEQ multiplex PCR; TCRdb has only the in-frame clones, and not every one. The sample shows approximately 74,000 clones, 65% to 85% of them seen only once. Sequenced: PBMCs. The source of these receptors is a woman aged 30 to 39 in good health and CMV-seronegative. Both conserved end residues are part of each CDR3. Fields, in order: CDR3 DNA, CDR3 protein, clone size, V gene, D gene, J gene. D genes are given only for firm matches. Clone size is stated in some rows and not others, as once, few, many or a class when expanded.

CDR3 DNA: TGTGCCAGCAGCCTCCGACTAGCGGGGGAGAGGGACATTCAGTACTTC
CDR3 protein: CASSLRLAGERDIQYF
clone size: few
V gene: TRBV11-2
D gene: TRBD2
J gene: TRBJ2-4

CDR3 DNA: TGTGCCAGCAGTCCCTCCGGGACAGGAAGAGAGACCCAGTACTTC
CDR3 protein: CASSPSGTGRETQYF
clone size: -
V gene: TRBV27
D gene: TRBD1
J gene: TRBJ2-5

CDR3 DNA: TGTGCCAGCAGGGGACAGGGGGCTGGAAACACCATATATTTT
CDR3 protein: CASRGQGAGNTIYF
clone size: -
V gene: TRBV6-5
D gene: TRBD1
J gene: TRBJ1-3

CDR3 DNA: TGTGCCAGCCGAGGGGGAAACACCATATATTTT
CDR3 protein: CASRGGNTIYF
clone size: -
V gene: TRBV6-1
D gene: -
J gene: TRBJ1-3

CDR3 DNA: TGTGCCAGCAGCTCACAAGGAGCGGGGACAAATCGGTACGAGCAGTACTTC
CDR3 protein: CASSSQGAGTNRYEQYF
clone size: -
V gene: TRBV7-2
D gene: -
J gene: TRBJ2-7

CDR3 DNA: TGTGCCAGCAGCGCTATGACAGGGGGCGCCTACGAGCAGTACTTC
CDR3 protein: CASSAMTGGAYEQYF
clone size: -
V gene: TRBV7-9
D gene: TRBD1
J gene: TRBJ2-7

CDR3 DNA: TGCGCCAGCAGCTTGGCGGGAATGAACACTGAAGCTTTCTTT
CDR3 protein: CASSLAGMNTEAFF
clone size: -
V gene: TRBV5-1
D gene: -
J gene: TRBJ1-1

CDR3 DNA: TGCAGCGTTGAAGAGGGGGGGACAGGGGGCGCAAACTATGGCTACACCTTC
CDR3 protein: CSVEEGGTGGANYGYTF
clone size: -
V gene: TRBV29-1
D gene: TRBD1
J gene: TRBJ1-2

CDR3 DNA: TGTGTCAGAAGCTTAGAGAGAGGGGACAGGGGTCTCTTT
CDR3 protein: CVRSLERGDRGLF
clone size: -
V gene: TRBV7-5
D gene: -
J gene: TRBJ1-1

CDR3 DNA: TGCAGTGCCGACGGACAGTATGAGCAGTTCTTC
CDR3 protein: CSADGQYEQFF
clone size: -
V gene: TRBV20-1
D gene: -
J gene: TRBJ2-1

CDR3 DNA: TGTGCCAGCAGCTTAGAAGCGGGGGAGGCAGATACGCAGTATTTT
CDR3 protein: CASSLEAGEADTQYF
clone size: few
V gene: TRBV11-2
D gene: TRBD2
J gene: TRBJ2-3

CDR3 DNA: TGTGCCAGCAGCCTCGGGAACCAGCCCCAGCATTTT
CDR3 protein: CASSLGNQPQHF
clone size: -
V gene: TRBV5-6
D gene: -
J gene: TRBJ1-5

CDR3 DNA: TGTGCCAGCAGCTCTCTCCACGGTGAGGACAGGGAGGCGTTCAATTCACCCCTCCACTTT
CDR3 protein: CASSSLHGEDREAFNSPLHF
clone size: -
V gene: TRBV7-6
D gene: TRBD1
J gene: TRBJ1-6

CDR3 DNA: TGTGCCAGTAGTATAGTGTTGAGCTCCTATAATTCACCCCTCCACTTT
CDR3 protein: CASSIVLSSYNSPLHF
clone size: -
V gene: TRBV19
D gene: -
J gene: TRBJ1-6

CDR3 DNA: TGTGCCAGCACCTTTTCGGGACTAGCGGGGGGAGGTACAGATACGCAGTATTTT
CDR3 protein: CASTFSGLAGGGTDTQYF
clone size: -
V gene: TRBV9
D gene: TRBD2
J gene: TRBJ2-3

CDR3 DNA: TGTGCCAGCAGCACCCCAGGGGCGGGCCGCTATGGCTACACCTTC
CDR3 protein: CASSTPGAGRYGYTF
clone size: -
V gene: TRBV7-2
D gene: -
J gene: TRBJ1-2

CDR3 DNA: TGCGCCAGCAGCCAAGACAGGGGGCTAGGAAACACCATATATTTT
CDR3 protein: CASSQDRGLGNTIYF
clone size: once
V gene: TRBV5-1
D gene: TRBD1
J gene: TRBJ1-3

CDR3 DNA: TGTGCCAGCAGCTTAGCGCGAGGAGTTAATTCACCCCTCCACTTT
CDR3 protein: CASSLARGVNSPLHF
clone size: -
V gene: TRBV7-8
D gene: -
J gene: TRBJ1-6

CDR3 DNA: TGTGCCAGCAGCTTTGGACAGGGCGGTCAGCCCCAGCATTTT
CDR3 protein: CASSFGQGGQPQHF
clone size: -
V gene: TRBV7-2
D gene: TRBD1
J gene: TRBJ1-5

CDR3 DNA: TGTGCTAGCAGCCCGGGACAGGGGGGAACGATCGATGAGCAGTTCTTC
CDR3 protein: CASSPGQGGTIDEQFF
clone size: -
V gene: TRBV7-7
D gene: TRBD1
J gene: TRBJ2-1

CDR3 DNA: TGTGCCAGCAGTTCCGACAGGGTGGGCAATCAGCCCCAGCATTTT
CDR3 protein: CASSSDRVGNQPQHF
clone size: -
V gene: TRBV6-5
D gene: TRBD1
J gene: TRBJ1-5

CDR3 DNA: TGCGCCAGCAGCCAACAAATTCTCCGGGACAGGGGGAACGAGCAGTACTTC
CDR3 protein: CASSQQILRDRGNEQYF
clone size: -
V gene: TRBV4-3
D gene: TRBD1
J gene: TRBJ2-7

CDR3 DNA: TGTGCCAGCAGCCCGACTAACTACGAGCAGTACTTC
CDR3 protein: CASSPTNYEQYF
clone size: -
V gene: TRBV6-5
D gene: -
J gene: TRBJ2-7

CDR3 DNA: TGTGCCAGCTCGGCAGGGGCCTACGAGCAGTACTTC
CDR3 protein: CASSAGAYEQYF
clone size: -
V gene: TRBV2
D gene: -
J gene: TRBJ2-7

CDR3 DNA: TGTGCCAGTAGTATAGAAGGGAGGACAGGACAGTACTTC
CDR3 protein: CASSIEGRTGQYF
clone size: -
V gene: TRBV19
D gene: -
J gene: TRBJ2-7

CDR3 DNA: TGTGCCAGCAGCTTGGACTCTGGGCTCACCGGGGAGCTGTTTTTT
CDR3 protein: CASSLDSGLTGELFF
clone size: -
V gene: TRBV5-4
D gene: -
J gene: TRBJ2-2

CDR3 DNA: TGCGCCAGCTGGGCCGGCACCGCCACTGAAGCTTTCTTT
CDR3 protein: CASWAGTATEAFF
clone size: -
V gene: TRBV5-1
D gene: -
J gene: TRBJ1-1

CDR3 DNA: TGTGCCAGTAGTTTACTACCGGGACAGGGACCGAACACTGAAGCTTTCTTT
CDR3 protein: CASSLLPGQGPNTEAFF
clone size: -
V gene: TRBV19
D gene: TRBD1
J gene: TRBJ1-1

CDR3 DNA: TGTGCCAGCTCACTCCCAGCGAACAATCAGCCCCAGCATTTT
CDR3 protein: CASSLPANNQPQHF
clone size: -
V gene: TRBV18
D gene: -
J gene: TRBJ1-5

CDR3 DNA: TGTGCCAGCTCACCAGGACCGACAGGGAGTGAAGCTTTCTTT
CDR3 protein: CASSPGPTGSEAFF
clone size: -
V gene: TRBV18
D gene: TRBD1
J gene: TRBJ1-1

CDR3 DNA: TGTGCCAGTAGCATCGACAGGGGGCTGACTGAAGCTTTCTTT
CDR3 protein: CASSIDRGLTEAFF
clone size: once
V gene: TRBV19
D gene: TRBD1
J gene: TRBJ1-1

CDR3 DNA: TGTGCCTGGAGTGTAGTCGGTAGCAATCAGCCCCAGCATTTT
CDR3 protein: CAWSVVGSNQPQHF
clone size: -
V gene: TRBV30
D gene: -
J gene: TRBJ1-5

CDR3 DNA: TGCGCCAGCAGCCCCCGCCCGGCGGGACAGGGCTCGCGAAACATTCAGTACTTC
CDR3 protein: CASSPRPAGQGSRNIQYF
clone size: -
V gene: TRBV5-1
D gene: TRBD1
J gene: TRBJ2-4

CDR3 DNA: TGTGCCAGCATCCTATCCGGGACAGGAGTCTCAGCTTTCTTT
CDR3 protein: CASILSGTGVSAFF
clone size: -
V gene: TRBV6-1
D gene: TRBD1
J gene: TRBJ1-1

CDR3 DNA: TGTGCCAGCAGCTTAGTGACGGGGGTCAGGAACACTGAAGCTTTCTTT
CDR3 protein: CASSLVTGVRNTEAFF
clone size: -
V gene: TRBV7-8
D gene: -
J gene: TRBJ1-1

CDR3 DNA: TGTGCCAGCAGTCCAGGGACAGTGGAGTACTTC
CDR3 protein: CASSPGTVEYF
clone size: few
V gene: TRBV27
D gene: TRBD1
J gene: TRBJ2-7

CDR3 DNA: TGCGCCAGCAGCCAAACGCCCCGGGGGACTAACTATGGCTACACCTTC
CDR3 protein: CASSQTPRGTNYGYTF
clone size: -
V gene: TRBV4-1
D gene: -
J gene: TRBJ1-2

CDR3 DNA: TGTGCCACCAGCAGAGATCCAGGGGGAACTGAAGCTTTCTTT
CDR3 protein: CATSRDPGGTEAFF
clone size: -
V gene: TRBV15
D gene: TRBD1
J gene: TRBJ1-1